Listed here is a single T cell receptor beta chain. The antigen is unknown. Germline V gene data show CDR1 as LNHDA and CDR2 as SQIVND (reference sequence). V shed 5 bases and J shed 0 bases, with 14 bases lying between them. There are 16 residues in the CDR3. This entry comes from a study of T cell responses to AZD1222 COVID-19 vaccine. Across the study: It was second doses at about 4 or about 12 weeks that were pooled. Findings and limits, study-wide: Seropositivity was recorded at baseline in only a handful of AZD1222 recipients. In a largely white British group with more females than males, clonal diversity was possibly underestimated. Two AZD1222 administrations were followed by greater Spike-specific TCR breadth and depth.

Clones were read by immunoSEQ multiplex PCR, and TCRdb kept only the in-frame ones, dropping some. Of 85,000 to 100,000 clones in the sample, around 84% were seen once. V and J are TRBV19 and TRBJ1-3; possibly TRBD1 for D (5 bases). This sample comprised peripheral blood, obtained on day 0 of AZD1222 vaccination. This clonotype was obtained from an adult in good health. The CDR3 sequence is CASSDWGRLSGNTIYF. CDR3 sequence (DNA): TGTGCCAGTAGTGATTGGGGACGGCTCTCTGGAAACACCATATATTTT.